One sample yielded the 21 T cell receptor beta chains listed below, sequenced in a study of naive CD8 T cells in extremely preterm neonates. Measured with immunoSEQ multiplex PCR; TCRdb has only the in-frame clones, and not every one. The sample includes over 5,000 clones, approximately 97% of them seen just once. The specimen was naive CD8+ T cells from blood. Source of these receptors: a human donor in good health.

The V call is TRBV29-1, the J call TRBJ2-2; 7 nucleotides align to TRBD1. The J segment lost 3 bases and the V segment lost 2 bases, leaving 6 bases of the junction unmatched. In germline, CDR1 is SQVTM, CDR2 ANQGSEA. The CDR3 runs to 15 residues. The CDR3 region is CSVEWAGGYTGELFF. As DNA, the CDR3 is TGCAGCGTTGAATGGGCAGGGGGTTACACCGGGGAGCTGTTTTTT.

This rearrangement joins TRBV13 to TRBJ2-3, with no clear D. Looked up from germline, CDR1 is PRHDT and CDR2 is FYEKMQ (reference sequence). CDR3 length: 13 amino acids. V gave up 7 bases and J gave up 3 bases, with 11 bases separating them. CDR3 sequence reads: CASNYRTTDTQYF. In DNA, the CDR3 is TGTGCCAGCAACTATCGCACGACAGATACGCAGTATTTT.

The chain recombines TRBV9 with TRBJ1-1; the match to TRBD1 covers 8 bases. The CDR3 loop spans 17 amino acids. V lost 4 bases, J lost 0 bases, and 11 bases stayed unmatched. CDR1 and CDR2 (germline): SGDLS, YYNGEE. CDR3 in DNA: TGTGCCAGCAGCTCAGGACAGGGTGTATATGTGAACACTGAAGCTTTCTTT. Translated: CASSSGQGVYVNTEAFF. Based on the CDR3 plus reference TRBV9 and TRBJ1-1, the full variable domain is DSGVTQTPKHLITATGQRVTLRCSPRSGDLSVYWYQQSLDQGLQFLIQYYNGEERAKGNILERFSAQQFPDLHSELNLSSLELGDSALYFCASSSGQGVYVNTEAFFGQGTRLTVV.

The rearrangement uses TRBV7-9 and TRBJ2-1; TRBD2 matches 11 bases. This CDR3 spans 14 amino acids. CDR1 SEHNR and CDR2 FQNEAQ come from the germline V gene (reference sequence). V was pared by 3 bases and J by 8 bases, with 3 bases of the junction left unmatched. The CDR3 nucleotides are TGTGCCAGCAGCTTTAGCGGGAGGGAGGATGAGCAGTTCTTC. It yields the protein CASSFSGREDEQFF.

This clone was recorded only once. V gene TRBV5-6 combines with J gene TRBJ2-1, with 11 positions matching TRBD2. The CDR3 sequence is 15 residues long. Losses at the gene ends were 4 bases for V and 4 bases for J; bases not matched to a gene: 4. The germline CDR1 and CDR2 sequences are SGHDT and YYEEEE. The CDR3 spells CASSPSGRQYNEQFF. The CDR3 nucleotides are TGTGCCAGCAGCCCTAGCGGGAGGCAATACAATGAGCAGTTCTTC.

V and J are TRBV7-8 and TRBJ2-1; TRBD2 aligns across 9 bases. The CDR3 is 14 residues long. Looked up from germline, CDR1 is SGHVS and CDR2 is FQNEAQ. J was trimmed by 16 bases and V by 0 bases; bases with no gene match: 10. In DNA, the CDR3 is TGTGCCAGCAGCTTAGCGGTCGCGGGGGGGCCTCAATTCTTC. Residues: CASSLAVAGGPQFF.

This clone appeared a single time. The chain combines TRBV6-5 with TRBJ1-5, with D possibly TRBD1 on 6 matching bases. V gave up 6 bases and J gave up 1 base, with 10 bases separating them. This CDR3 is built from 14 residues. Germline lookup yields CDR1 MNHEY and CDR2 SVGAGI. CDR3 sequence reads: CASSTDRSNQPQHF. CDR3 in DNA: TGTGCCAGCAGCACCGACAGGAGCAATCAGCCCCAGCATTTT.

The chain recombines TRBV19 with TRBJ2-3; 14 positions agree with TRBD2. The CDR3 is made up of 18 amino acids. J was trimmed by 0 bases and V by 5 bases; bases with no gene match: 7. Germline values: CDR1 LNHDA, CDR2 SQIVND (reference sequence). Here the CDR3 DNA reads TGTGCCAGTAGTTCCTACGGGACTAGCGGGGGCAGCACAGATACGCAGTATTTT. Its protein is CASSSYGTSGGSTDTQYF.

V and J are TRBV6-1 and TRBJ2-7, with 11 bases identical to TRBD2. Looked up from germline, CDR1 is MNHNS and CDR2 is SASEGT. Trimming removed 2 bases from V and 3 bases from J; junction bases left unmatched: 0. The CDR3 runs to 14 residues. In DNA, the CDR3 is TGTGCCAGCAGTGAAACTAGCGGGAGCTACGAGCAGTACTTC. This translates into CASSETSGSYEQYF.

This chain links TRBV10-3 with TRBJ2-3; a weak D match, TRBD1 (5 bases). V shed 1 base and J shed 3 bases, with 8 bases lying between them. Looked up from germline, CDR1 is ENHRY and CDR2 is SYGVKD. The CDR3 consists of 14 residues. CDR3 protein: CAISEFRATDTQYF. CDR3 sequence (DNA): TGTGCCATCAGTGAGTTCAGGGCGACAGATACGCAGTATTTT.

The J gene is TRBJ1-4, the V gene TRBV28; 12 nucleotides match TRBD1. Per the germline V gene, CDR1 is MDHEN and CDR2 is SYDVKM. Germline trimming cut 6 bases from V and 3 bases from J; bases unmatched to any gene: 17. The length of the CDR3 is 20 residues. CDR3 amino acids: CASSQAWDRGRVRSNEKLFF. The CDR3 bases are TGTGCCAGCAGCCAAGCTTGGGACAGGGGGCGCGTGAGATCTAATGAAAAACTGTTTTTT.

This clone was seen just once. The gene calls are TRBV6-5 and TRBJ1-2, with TRBD1 matching 7 bases. CDR3 length: 15 residues. Unmatched junction bases numbered 11, after V lost 5 bases and J lost 5 bases. Germline-derived CDR1 and CDR2 are MNHEY and SVGAGI. The CDR3 here is CASSGATGRNYGYTF. As DNA, the CDR3 is TGTGCCAGCAGTGGGGCGACAGGGAGGAATTATGGCTACACCTTC.

The V and J genes are TRBV5-6 and TRBJ2-3; D gene unclear. The V gene's germline CDR1 is SGHDT and CDR2 YYEEEE. CDR3 size: 15 residues. V was shortened by 0 bases and J by 2 bases, with 10 bases between the two germline ends. CDR3 nucleotide sequence: TGTGCCAGCAGCTTGGGGCAGCGATACACAGATACGCAGTATTTT. It translates to CASSLGQRYTDTQYF.

V and J are TRBV13 and TRBJ2-2; D remains ambiguous. Trimming removed 4 bases at V and 4 bases at J, with 4 bases between. The CDR3 has 12 amino acids. CDR1 is PRHDT, CDR2 FYEKMQ, per germline (reference sequence). The CDR3 loop is CASSSVTGELFF. The DNA for the CDR3 is TGTGCCAGCAGCTCCGTCACCGGGGAGCTGTTTTTT. Together with reference TRBV13 and TRBJ2-2, the CDR3 gives the full variable domain: AAGVIQSPRHLIKEKRETATLKCYPIPRHDTVYWYQQGPGQDPQFLISFYEKMQSDKGSIPDRFSAQQFSDYHSELNMSSLELGDSALYFCASSSVTGELFFGEGSRLTVL.

CDR3 sequence reads: CSVEGQGGLAGGDTGELFF. CDR3 DNA: TGCAGCGTTGAGGGACAGGGAGGACTAGCGGGAGGCGACACCGGGGAGCTGTTTTTT. J is TRBJ2-2 and V is TRBV29-1; 14 positions match TRBD2. The junction had 12 bases not matched to a gene; V was cut back by 3 bases and J by 3 bases. This CDR3 spans 19 amino acids. Germline CDR1 reads SQVTM; CDR2 reads ANQGSEA.

This sequence joins TRBV27 and TRBJ2-3; 8 nucleotides match TRBD2. Germline CDR1 is MNHEY and CDR2 is SMNVEV (reference sequence). CDR3 length equals 16 residues. V was pared by 0 bases and J by 1 base, with 3 bases of the junction left unmatched. The CDR3 DNA sequence: TGTGCCAGCAGTTTATCCCTAGCGGGCCGCACAGATACGCAGTATTTT. It is translated as CASSLSLAGRTDTQYF.

This chain uses TRBV5-1 with TRBJ2-3, with 9 bases lining up with TRBD2. The junction had 0 bases not matched to a gene; V was cut back by 0 bases and J by 1 base. Germline values: CDR1 SGHRS, CDR2 YFSETQ. CDR3 length: 15 residues. DNA of the CDR3: TGCGCCAGCAGCTTGGGCGGGGGGGGCACAGATACGCAGTATTTT. Residues: CASSLGGGGTDTQYF.

The chain joins TRBV9 to TRBJ2-1, with 8 positions matching TRBD1. With 3 bases clipped from V and 6 bases from J, the junction kept 8 bases outside the gene matches. Germline V gene lookup returns CDR1 SGDLS and CDR2 YYNGEE. CDR3 length: 15 residues. The CDR3, as DNA: TGTGCCAGCAGCGCTTCCGGGACAGGAAGCAATGAGCAGTTCTTC. This sequence encodes CASSASGTGSNEQFF.

The chain has TRBV28 and TRBJ2-1, with a possible D match to TRBD2 (6 bases). Trimming removed 1 base at V and 8 bases at J, with 24 bases between. Germline values: CDR1 MDHEN, CDR2 SYDVKM. This CDR3 spans 18 amino acids. In DNA form, the CDR3 reads TGTGCCAGCAGTTTATCGGTCTGGGGTGATGGAGGGGAAGATGAGCAGTTCTTC. Translated, it gives CASSLSVWGDGGEDEQFF. The variable domain in full, completed from reference TRBV28 and TRBJ2-1, reads DVKVTQSSRYLVKRTGEKVFLECVQDMDHENMFWYRQDPGLGLRLIYFSYDVKMKEKGDIPEGYSVSREKKERFSLILESASTNQTSMYLCASSLSVWGDGGEDEQFFGPGTRLTVL.

This rearrangement joins TRBV19 to TRBJ2-7, with D possibly being TRBD2 (5 bases). This CDR3 region has 13 residues. In germline, CDR1 is LNHDA, CDR2 SQIVND (reference sequence). V lost 3 bases, J lost 3 bases, and 9 bases lay in between. The CDR3 DNA reads as TGTGCCAGTAGTATTGGACTCTTCTACGAGCAGTACTTC. Encoded protein: CASSIGLFYEQYF.

This clone was found once. The rearrangement joins TRBV9 to TRBJ2-3, with 9 positions matching TRBD2. This CDR3 has 15 residues. Per the germline V gene, CDR1 is SGDLS and CDR2 is YYNGEE. V was pared by 0 bases and J by 4 bases, with 3 bases of the junction left unmatched. The CDR3 region is CASSVVSGSSDTQYF. CDR3 nucleotides: TGTGCCAGCAGCGTAGTTAGCGGGAGTTCAGATACGCAGTATTTT.